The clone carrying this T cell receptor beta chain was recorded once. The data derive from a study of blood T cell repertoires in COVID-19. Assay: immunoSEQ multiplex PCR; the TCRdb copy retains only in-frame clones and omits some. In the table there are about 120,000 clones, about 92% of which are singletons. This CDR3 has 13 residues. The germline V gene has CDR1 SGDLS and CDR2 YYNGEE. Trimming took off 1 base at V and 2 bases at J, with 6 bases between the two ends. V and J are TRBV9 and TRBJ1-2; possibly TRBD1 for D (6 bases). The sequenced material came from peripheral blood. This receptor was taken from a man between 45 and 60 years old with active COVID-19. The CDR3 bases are TGTGCCAGCAGCGTAACAGGGAACTATGGCTACACCTTC. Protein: CASSVTGNYGYTF.